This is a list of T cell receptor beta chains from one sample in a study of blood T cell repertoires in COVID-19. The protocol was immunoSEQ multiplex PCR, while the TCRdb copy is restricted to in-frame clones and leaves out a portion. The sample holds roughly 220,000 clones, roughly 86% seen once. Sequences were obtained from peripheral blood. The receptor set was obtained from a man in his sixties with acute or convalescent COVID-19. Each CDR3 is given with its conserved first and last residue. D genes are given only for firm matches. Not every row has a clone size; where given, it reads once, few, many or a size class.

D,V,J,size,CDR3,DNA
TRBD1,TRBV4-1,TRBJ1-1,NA,CASSQEIRGRGRLNTEAFF,TGCGCCAGCAGCCAAGAAATAAGGGGCAGGGGGCGCTTGAACACTGAAGCTTTCTTT
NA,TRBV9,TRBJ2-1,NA,CASSNRGTVPNEQFF,TGTGCCAGCAGCAACCGCGGGACAGTCCCAAATGAGCAGTTCTTC
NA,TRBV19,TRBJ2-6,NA,CASSIDLWGGGANVLTF,TGTGCCAGTAGTATAGATCTATGGGGAGGTGGGGCCAACGTCCTGACTTTC
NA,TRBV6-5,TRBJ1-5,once,CASSTGGNVQPQHF,TGTGCCAGCAGTACGGGGGGGAACGTTCAGCCCCAGCATTTT
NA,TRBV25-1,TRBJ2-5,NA,CASSDPRPQETQYF,TGTGCCAGCAGTGACCCTAGGCCACAAGAGACCCAGTACTTC
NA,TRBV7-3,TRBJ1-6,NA,CASSLEGGKANSPLHF,TGTGCCAGCAGCTTAGAGGGAGGGAAGGCTAATTCACCCCTCCACTTT
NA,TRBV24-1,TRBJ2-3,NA,CATSEHPDWSTDTQYF,TGTGCCACCAGTGAACACCCGGACTGGAGCACAGATACGCAGTATTTT
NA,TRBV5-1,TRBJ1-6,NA,CASSLQEGNSPLHF,TGCGCCAGCAGCTTGCAGGAAGGAAATTCACCCCTCCACTTT
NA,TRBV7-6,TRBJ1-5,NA,CASSSTDLKGQPQHF,TGTGCCAGCAGCTCCACGGACCTAAAGGGGCAGCCCCAGCATTTT
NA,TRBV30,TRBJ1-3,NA,CAWRLSSSGNTIYF,TGTGCCTGGAGACTGTCGAGCTCTGGAAACACCATATATTTT
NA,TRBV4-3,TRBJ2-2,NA,CASSQVGQNTGELFF,TGCGCCAGCAGCCAAGTGGGACAGAACACCGGGGAGCTGTTTTTT
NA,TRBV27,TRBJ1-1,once,CASSPFGLMNTEAFF,TGTGCCAGCAGTCCCTTTGGACTTATGAACACTGAAGCTTTCTTT
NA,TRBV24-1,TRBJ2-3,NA,CATSAPAREGDTQYF,TGTGCCACCAGTGCTCCTGCCAGGGAAGGAGATACGCAGTATTTT
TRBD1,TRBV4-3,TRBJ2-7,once,CASSQEGRGTYEQYF,TGCGCCAGCAGCCAAGAGGGCAGGGGGACCTACGAGCAGTACTTC
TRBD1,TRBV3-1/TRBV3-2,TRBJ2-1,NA,CASSQETGQAVWNEQFF,TGTGCCAGCAGCCAAGAAACCGGACAGGCGGTGTGGAATGAGCAGTTCTTC
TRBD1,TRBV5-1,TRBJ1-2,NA,CASSPGTASYGYTF,TGCGCCAGCAGCCCCGGGACAGCGAGCTATGGCTACACCTTC
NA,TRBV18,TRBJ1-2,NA,CASSTGLTNYGYTF,TGTGCCAGCTCGACAGGCCTCACTAACTATGGTTACACCTTC
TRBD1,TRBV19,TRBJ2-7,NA,CASRKSGTGGHEQYF,TGTGCCAGTAGGAAATCCGGGACAGGGGGCCACGAGCAGTACTTC
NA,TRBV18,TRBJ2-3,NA,CASSPVNPTPGSTDTQYF,TGTGCCAGCTCACCGGTTAATCCGACTCCGGGGAGTACAGATACGCAGTATTTT
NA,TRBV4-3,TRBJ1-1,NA,CASSLKGGDTEAFF,TGCGCCAGCAGCCTAAAAGGGGGGGACACTGAAGCTTTCTTT
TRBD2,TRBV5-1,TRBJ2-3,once,CASRLAGGADTQYF,TGCGCCAGTCGGCTAGCGGGGGGGGCTGATACGCAGTATTTT
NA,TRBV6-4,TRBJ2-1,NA,CASSDSIWAGLPVGNEQFF,TGTGCCAGCAGTGACTCTATCTGGGCAGGATTACCCGTGGGCAATGAGCAGTTCTTC
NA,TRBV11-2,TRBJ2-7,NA,CASSPVEQVPPYEQYF,TGTGCCAGCAGCCCAGTCGAACAGGTCCCACCCTACGAGCAGTACTTC
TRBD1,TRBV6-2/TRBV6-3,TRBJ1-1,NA,CASSYADRAEAFF,TGTGCCAGCAGTTACGCGGACAGGGCGGAGGCTTTCTTT
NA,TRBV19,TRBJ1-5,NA,CASSMSGGQGNQPQHF,TGTGCCAGTAGTATGTCGGGGGGGCAAGGCAATCAGCCCCAGCATTTT
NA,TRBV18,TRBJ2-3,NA,CASSSGEHTQYF,TGTGCCAGCTCATCAGGGGAACATACGCAGTATTTT
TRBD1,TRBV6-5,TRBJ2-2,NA,CASGQGAHGTGELFF,TGTGCCAGCGGACAGGGGGCGCATGGCACCGGGGAGCTGTTTTTT
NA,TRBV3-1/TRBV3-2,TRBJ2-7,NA,CASSQDGGSYEQYF,TGTGCCAGCAGCCAAGATGGAGGATCCTACGAGCAGTACTTC
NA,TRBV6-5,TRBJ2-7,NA,CASSYSRQISYEQYF,TGTGCCAGCAGTTACTCGAGGCAGATCTCCTACGAGCAGTACTTC
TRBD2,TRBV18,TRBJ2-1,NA,CASTITSGGADEQFF,TGTGCCAGCACTATTACTAGCGGGGGGGCCGATGAGCAGTTCTTC
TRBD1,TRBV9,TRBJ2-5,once,CASSLSLDREQETQYF,TGTGCCAGCAGCCTTTCTCTGGACAGGGAGCAAGAGACCCAGTACTTC
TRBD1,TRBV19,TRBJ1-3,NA,CASSPKLRQGSGNTIYF,TGTGCCAGTAGTCCTAAACTTCGACAGGGCTCTGGAAACACCATATATTTT
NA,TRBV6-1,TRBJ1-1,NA,CASTRAGGTEAFF,TGTGCCAGCACAAGGGCGGGGGGGACTGAAGCTTTCTTT
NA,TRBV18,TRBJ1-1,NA,CASSPRARGSTEAFF,TGTGCCAGCTCACCACGGGCGCGGGGAAGCACTGAAGCTTTCTTT
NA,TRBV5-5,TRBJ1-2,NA,CASSFPGSYYGYTF,TGTGCCAGCAGCTTCCCGGGGAGCTATTATGGCTACACCTTC
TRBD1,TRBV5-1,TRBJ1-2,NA,CASSSGQGTRYGYTF,TGCGCCAGCAGCTCGGGACAGGGCACAAGGTATGGCTACACCTTC
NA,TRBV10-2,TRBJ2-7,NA,CASIGTGSTYEQYF,TGCGCCAGCATTGGAACAGGGAGCACCTACGAGCAGTACTTC
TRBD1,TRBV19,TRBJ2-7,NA,CASSHSGQAYEQYF,TGTGCCAGTAGCCACTCCGGACAGGCTTACGAGCAGTACTTC
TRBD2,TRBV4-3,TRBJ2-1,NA,CASSQLILAGGNEQFF,TGCGCCAGCAGCCAGCTCATACTAGCGGGGGGGAATGAGCAGTTCTTC
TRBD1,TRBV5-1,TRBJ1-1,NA,CASSFPGQGEAFF,TGCGCCAGCAGCTTTCCGGGACAGGGGGAAGCTTTCTTT
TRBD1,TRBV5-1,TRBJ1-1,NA,CASSSPRQGKNTEAFF,TGCGCCAGCAGCTCGCCTAGACAGGGGAAGAACACTGAAGCTTTCTTT
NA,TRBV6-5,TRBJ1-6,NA,CASNRGGNSPLHF,TGTGCCAGCAACCGGGGGGGGAATTCACCCCTCCACTTT
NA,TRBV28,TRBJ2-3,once,CASSGGTLYTDTQYF,TGTGCCAGCAGTGGGGGGACTCTTTACACAGATACGCAGTATTTT
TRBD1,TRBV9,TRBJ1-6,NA,CASSGQGPLNSPLHF,TGTGCCAGCAGCGGACAGGGCCCCCTTAATTCACCCCTCCACTTT
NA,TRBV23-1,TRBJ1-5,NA,CASSQSEARAVFYSNQPQHF,TGCGCCAGCAGTCAATCGGAGGCCCGTGCCGTTTTTTATAGCAATCAGCCCCAGCATTTT
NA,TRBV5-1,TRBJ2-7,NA,CASSVSGSGTATSQQYF,TGCGCCAGCAGCGTATCGGGTTCGGGTACGGCTACTAGCCAGCAGTACTTC
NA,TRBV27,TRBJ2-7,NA,CASSSQGTEQYF,TGTGCCAGCAGTTCACAGGGTACCGAGCAGTACTTC
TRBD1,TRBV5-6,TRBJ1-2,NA,CASSLAPGGAGGYTF,TGTGCCAGCAGCTTGGCCCCAGGGGGCGCGGGCGGCTACACCTTC
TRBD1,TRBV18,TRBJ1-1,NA,CASSPDRGEAFF,TGTGCCAGCTCACCGGACAGGGGTGAAGCTTTCTTT
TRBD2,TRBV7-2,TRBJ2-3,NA,CASSPISGALTDTQYF,TGTGCCAGCAGCCCCATTAGCGGGGCCCTCACAGATACGCAGTATTTT
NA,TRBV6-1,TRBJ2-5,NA,CASSEGGRGRWGGPEETQYF,TGTGCCAGCAGTGAAGGAGGAAGAGGCCGCTGGGGGGGGCCCGAAGAGACCCAGTACTTC
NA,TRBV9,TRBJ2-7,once,CASSPRQASYEQYF,TGTGCCAGCAGCCCCCGGCAGGCTTCCTACGAGCAGTACTTC
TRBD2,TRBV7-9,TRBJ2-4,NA,CASSFRAGAAGPKNIQYF,TGTGCCAGCAGCTTCAGAGCGGGGGCCGCAGGGCCCAAAAACATTCAGTACTTC
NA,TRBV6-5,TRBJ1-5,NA,CATAEWREGQPQHF,TGTGCCACTGCCGAATGGAGGGAGGGGCAGCCCCAGCATTTT
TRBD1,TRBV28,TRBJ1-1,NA,CASSLRQGVTEAFF,TGTGCCAGCAGTTTGCGGCAGGGGGTCACTGAAGCTTTCTTT
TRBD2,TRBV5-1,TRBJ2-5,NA,CASSKTSGGVRETQYF,TGCGCCAGCAGCAAAACTAGCGGGGGGGTACGGGAGACCCAGTACTTC
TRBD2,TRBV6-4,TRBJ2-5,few,CASSPLAGGIETQYF,TGTGCCAGCAGCCCACTAGCGGGGGGCATAGAGACCCAGTACTTC
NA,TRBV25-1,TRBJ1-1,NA,CASSEPQSTAEAFF,TGTGCCAGCAGTGAACCACAATCGACAGCCGAAGCTTTCTTT
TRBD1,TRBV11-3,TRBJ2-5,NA,CASSRDRGQETQYF,TGTGCCAGCAGCAGGGACAGGGGACAAGAGACCCAGTACTTC